These 5 T cell receptor beta chains were all obtained from the same sample, sequenced in a study of cytomegalovirus exposure and HLA in healthy donors. Primers for the PCR totalled 60 Vbeta and 13 Jbeta. Sequencing used immunoSEQ multiplex PCR; TCRdb keeps in-frame clones, though not all of them. The table lists 100,000 to 150,000 clones. Sequencing was carried out using PBMCs. The receptors stem from a man aged 35-49 years in good health and CMV-seronegative.

The rearrangement links TRBV19 to TRBJ1-5; a possible D gene is TRBD1 (5 bases). Trimming left V 6 bases short and J 7 bases short, with 16 bases between. The CDR3 runs 14 residues. Germline V gene sequence: CDR1 LNHDA, CDR2 SQIVND (reference sequence). Written as DNA, the CDR3 is TGTGCCAGTAGCATGCCAGGGTTCAGGCAGCCCCAGCATTTT. Translation gives CASSMPGFRQPQHF.

The rearrangement links TRBV6-6 to TRBJ1-5, with D possibly being TRBD1 (5 bases). V was shortened by 0 bases and J by 5 bases, with 11 bases between the two germline ends. Germline CDR1 and CDR2: MNHNY and SVGAGI (reference sequence). The CDR3 totals 15 residues. This CDR3 reads CASSYSSGSDQPQHF. The CDR3 DNA is TGTGCCAGCAGTTACTCGTCAGGGTCGGATCAGCCCCAGCATTTT.

This sequence joins TRBV10-3 and TRBJ2-7; possible D gene TRBD2, 6 bases. Between the trimmed V and J ends, which lost 10 bases and 3 bases, there was a span of 22 bases. The CDR3 is 15 amino acids. Germline assignment: CDR1 ENHRY and CDR2 SYGVKD. CDR3 bases: TGTGCCACCGAGGGTGGGCAGGCGGGGAGCTACGAGCAGTACTTC. Protein sequence: CATEGGQAGSYEQYF.

The rearrangement links TRBV19 to TRBJ2-3, with 10 bases aligning to TRBD1. The CDR3 spans 13 residues. The V gene's germline CDR1 is LNHDA and CDR2 SQIVND (reference sequence). V lost 9 bases and J lost 1; bases outside the gene matches: 1. The DNA of the CDR3 is TGTGCCAGCGGACAGGGGGGCACAGATACGCAGTATTTT. This encodes CASGQGGTDTQYF.

The chain employs TRBV11-2 and TRBJ2-3; possibly TRBD2 for D (6 bases). Trimming cost V 1 base and J 4 bases, with 12 bases left between them. The CDR3 covers 15 residues. Germline assignment: CDR1 SGHAT and CDR2 FQNNGV. CDR3 loop: CASSLVGRESDTQYF. The CDR3 DNA follows: TGTGCCAGCAGCTTAGTAGGTCGGGAGTCAGATACGCAGTATTTT.